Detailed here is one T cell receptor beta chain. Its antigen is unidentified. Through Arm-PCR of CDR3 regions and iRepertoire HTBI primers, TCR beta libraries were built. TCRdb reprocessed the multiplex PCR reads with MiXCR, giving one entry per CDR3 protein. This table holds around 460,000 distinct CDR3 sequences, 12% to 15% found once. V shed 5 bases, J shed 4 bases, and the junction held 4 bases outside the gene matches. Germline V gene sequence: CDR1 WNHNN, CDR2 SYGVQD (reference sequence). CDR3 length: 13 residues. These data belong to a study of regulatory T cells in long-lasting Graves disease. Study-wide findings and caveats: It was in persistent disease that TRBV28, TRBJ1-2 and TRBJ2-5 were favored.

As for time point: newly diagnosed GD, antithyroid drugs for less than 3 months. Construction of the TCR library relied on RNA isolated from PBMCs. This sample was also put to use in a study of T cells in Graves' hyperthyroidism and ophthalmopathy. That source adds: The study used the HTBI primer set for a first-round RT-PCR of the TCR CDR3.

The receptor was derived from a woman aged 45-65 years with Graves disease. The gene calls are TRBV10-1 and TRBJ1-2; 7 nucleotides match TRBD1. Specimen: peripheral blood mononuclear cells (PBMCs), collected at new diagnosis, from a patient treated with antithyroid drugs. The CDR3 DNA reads TGCGCCAGCAGTACCGACAGGGCCTATGGCTACACCTTC. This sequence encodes CASSTDRAYGYTF.